Each of the 20 T cell receptor beta chains below was sequenced from the same sample in a study of T cells in Graves' hyperthyroidism and ophthalmopathy. What was amplified from RNA transcripts were TCR beta CDR3 regions. Primed by the HTBI set, a first-round RT-PCR was run on the TCR CDR3. TCRdb reprocessed the multiplex PCR reads with MiXCR, giving one entry per CDR3 protein. The sample comprises approximately 380,000 distinct CDR3 sequences, approximately 17% of which are singletons, and 35% to 45% rests with the top ten. Sequencing was performed on blood. The origin of the receptors is a man between 18 and 35 years old with Graves' ophthalmopathy.

This clonotype was observed many times. The V call is TRBV20-1, the J call TRBJ1-2; D remains ambiguous. This CDR3 has 13 amino acids. V was cut by 6 bases and J by 2 bases, with 13 bases left in between. The germline V gene has CDR1 DFQATT and CDR2 SNEGSKA (reference sequence). This chain's CDR3 is CSATSTGNYGYTF. CDR3 DNA sequence: TGCAGTGCCACTTCGACGGGAAACTATGGCTACACCTTC.

As concerns this clonotype: A much larger clone differs by one base, so this may be a read error. The rearrangement joins TRBV7-8 to TRBJ1-2; no firm D call. This CDR3 is built from 14 residues. V was cut by 1 base and J by 8 bases, with 14 bases left in between. Germline V lookup: CDR1 SGHVS, CDR2 FQNEAQ. In DNA form, the CDR3 reads TGTGCCAGCAGCTTAGAAGGAGCGGTGCTGGGCTACACCTTC. It encodes CASSLEGAVLGYTF. Combining the CDR3 with reference TRBV7-8 and TRBJ1-2 gives the whole variable domain GAGVSQSPRYKVAKRGQDVALRCDPISGHVSLFWYQQALGQGPEFLTYFQNEAQLDKSGLPSDRFFAERPEGSVSTLKIQRTQQEDSAVYLCASSLEGAVLGYTFGSGTRLTVV.

This clonotype has only one observation. The rearrangement uses TRBV6-1 and TRBJ1-4; 8 bases align to TRBD1. Germline V gene sequence: CDR1 MNHNS, CDR2 SASEGT. V lost 5 bases to trimming and J lost 9 bases; unmatched junction nucleotides: 8. This CDR3 contains 14 residues. CDR3 bases: TGTGCCAGCAGTCTGGACAGGGAAGAGAAAAAACTGTTTTTT. Encoded protein: CASSLDREEKKLFF.

V usage is TRBV11-2 and J usage is TRBJ1-2, with D uncertain. This CDR3 has 14 residues. The ends were cut back, 1 base at V and 8 bases at J, with 14 bases in the middle. Germline V gives CDR1 SGHAT, CDR2 FQNNGV. The CDR3 spells CASSLGVQAGGYTF. CDR3 DNA: TGTGCCAGCAGCTTAGGGGTCCAGGCTGGCGGCTACACCTTC.

A single count supports this clonotype. The chain uses TRBV18 and TRBJ1-5; 7 nucleotides align to TRBD1. Germline CDR1 and CDR2: KGHSH and LQKENI. J was trimmed by 7 bases and V by 6 bases; bases with no gene match: 9. This CDR3 is 14 amino acids long. CDR3 sequence reads: CASSEGAQNQPQHF. The CDR3 nucleotides read TGTGCCAGCTCCGAGGGGGCGCAAAACCAGCCCCAGCATTTT.

This clonotype was picked up a small number of times. A much larger clone differs by one base, so this may be a read error. Here the CDR3 omits its conserved ending phenylalanine or tryptophan, so a read error is the likely source. V usage is TRBV11-2 and J usage is TRBJ2-7, with a weak D call TRBD1 (6 bases). V dropped 6 bases and J dropped 5 bases, with 17 bases sitting between them. The CDR3 length is 14 residues. Germline values: CDR1 SGHAT, CDR2 FQNNGV. In DNA form, the CDR3 reads TGTGCCAGCAGAGCACAGGGTTCGGGGAACGAGCAGTACCTC. The encoded protein is CASRAQGSGNEQYL.

This clonotype was seen repeatedly, ten times or more. The chain uses TRBV2 and TRBJ1-2; D might be TRBD1 (5 bases). The CDR3 length is 13 residues. Germline V lookup: CDR1 SNHLY, CDR2 FYNNEI. Trimming left V 6 bases short and J 4 bases short, with 12 bases between. CDR3 coding DNA: TGTGCCAGCAGCGAGGGGTCGGGCTATGGCTACACCTTC. It is translated as CASSEGSGYGYTF.

V and J are TRBV4-3 and TRBJ2-5; D may be TRBD2 (6 bases). The CDR3 sequence is 16 residues long. Germline V gene data show CDR1 as LGHNA and CDR2 as YSLEER. Between the trimmed V and J ends, which lost 1 base and 1 base, there was a span of 13 bases. CDR3 in amino acids: CASSQGPSVVQETQYF. DNA of the CDR3: TGCGCCAGCAGCCAAGGGCCTAGCGTTGTCCAAGAGACCCAGTACTTC.

J is TRBJ1-4 and V is TRBV9; possible D gene TRBD1, 6 bases. Per the germline V gene, CDR1 is SGDLS and CDR2 is YYNGEE. The CDR3 has 16 residues. V shed 4 bases and J shed 5 bases, with 18 bases lying between them. As DNA, the CDR3 is TGTGCCAGCAGCCGTTATCGGACAGCATTAAATGAAAAACTGTTTTTT. The encoded protein is CASSRYRTALNEKLFF.

This clonotype was counted at least ten times. The chain has TRBV24-1 and TRBJ2-3; the D is unclear. The germline CDR1 and CDR2 sequences are KGHDR and SFDVKD. The length of the CDR3 is 16 residues. Trimming took off 3 bases at V and 1 base at J, with 13 bases between the two ends. The CDR3 is CATSDETRTRTDTQYF. CDR3 bases: TGTGCCACCAGTGATGAAACACGAACTCGCACAGATACGCAGTATTTT.

This clonotype was recorded at least ten times. The chain recombines TRBV7-6 with TRBJ1-1, with TRBD1 as a possible D gene (5 bases). Germline V gene data show CDR1 as SGHVS and CDR2 as FNYEAQ. V was pared by 8 bases and J by 0 bases, with 16 bases between. This CDR3 has 15 residues. The CDR3 sequence: CASGNGGPMNTEAFF. The CDR3 DNA reads TGTGCCAGCGGGAACGGGGGACCCATGAACACTGAAGCTTTCTTT. Variable domain in full (rest from reference TRBV7-6 and TRBJ1-1): GAGVSQSPRYKVTKRGQDVALRCDPISGHVSLYWYRQALGQGPEFLTYFNYEAQQDKSGLPNDRFSAERPEGSISTLTIQRTEQRDSAMYRCASGNGGPMNTEAFFGQGTRLTVV.

The chain carries TRBV27 and TRBJ2-5, with unresolved D. CDR1 and CDR2 from the germline V gene are MNHEY and SMNVEV (reference sequence). The V and J ends lost 6 bases and 5 bases respectively, with 16 bases between them. CDR3 length: 14 residues. CDR3 loop: CASSAYNPRETQYF. The CDR3 coding sequence is TGTGCCAGCAGCGCGTACAACCCTCGGGAGACCCAGTACTTC.

This clonotype was observed a handful of times. This chain connects TRBV3-1 to TRBJ1-6, with D hard to call. CDR1 LGHDT and CDR2 YNNKEL come from the germline V gene (reference sequence). V was pared by 3 bases and J by 18 bases, with 21 bases between. The CDR3 loop spans 14 amino acids. As DNA, the CDR3 is TGTGCCAGCAGCCAGAGTGCTGGCGCGGGGTCCCCCCACTTT. Protein product: CASSQSAGAGSPHF.

This clonotype was found many times. CDR3 coding DNA: TGTGCCAGCAGGGATGGGAACACGGCCGGCAATCAGCCCCAGCATTTT. Protein sequence: CASRDGNTAGNQPQHF. V and J are TRBV3-1 and TRBJ1-5; D remains ambiguous. Germline CDR1 reads LGHDT; CDR2 reads YNNKEL (reference sequence). The CDR3 is 16 residues long. V was trimmed by 6 bases and J by 2 bases, leaving 17 bases between them.

DNA for the CDR3: TGTGCCAGTAGTATAGATCTGAGTGCTGGCTACACCTTC. As protein: CASSIDLSAGYTF. The gene calls are TRBV19 and TRBJ1-2; D is uncertain. CDR3 size: 13 residues. Deletions cut 0 bases from V and 7 bases from J, with 9 bases between. In germline, CDR1 is LNHDA, CDR2 SQIVND (reference sequence).

This clonotype was seen ten or more times. A junction end diverges from the germline sequence, so it may reflect a read error. The chain is built from TRBV5-1 and TRBJ2-5; the D is unclear. Germline CDR1 is SGHRS and CDR2 is YFSETQ. The CDR3 is made up of 12 amino acids. In DNA form, the CDR3 reads TGTGCCAGCAGCTTAGCCCAAGAGACCCAGTACTTC. Translation gives CASSLAQETQYF. Drawing the rest from reference TRBV5-1 and TRBJ2-5, the complete variable domain is KAGVTQTPRYLIKTRGQQVTLSCSPISGHRSVSWYQQTPGQGLQFLFEYFSETQRNKGNFPGRFSGRQFSNSRSEMNVSTLELGDSALYLCASSLAQETQYFGPGTRLLVL.

Worth noting for this clonotype: It may be a read error: a sequence one base away is much more abundant. The chain links TRBV25-1 to TRBJ2-3; 8 bases agree with TRBD1. There are 13 residues in the CDR3. J was trimmed by 1 base and V by 8 bases; bases with no gene match: 2. The germline gives CDR1 MGHDK, CDR2 SYGVNS. This chain's CDR3 is CASLDRGTDTQYF. The DNA of the CDR3 is TGTGCCAGCTTGGACAGGGGCACAGATACGCAGTATTTT.

This clonotype appeared many times. The J gene is TRBJ1-1, the V gene TRBV18; D gene ambiguous. V was pared by 1 base and J by 4 bases, with 13 bases between. The CDR3 length is 15 residues. The V gene's germline CDR1 is KGHSH and CDR2 LQKENI. The CDR3 nucleotides are TGTGCCAGCTCACCACGGAAAGCCGGGGTCACTGAAGCTTTCTTT. Translated, it gives CASSPRKAGVTEAFF.

The genes are TRBV27 and TRBJ1-1; possible D gene TRBD1, 6 bases. V gave up 5 bases and J gave up 7 bases, with 11 bases separating them. CDR1 and CDR2 (germline): MNHEY, SMNVEV (reference sequence). CDR3 size: 12 residues. The CDR3 region has the DNA TGTGCCAGCAGTCGCCTACAGGGTGAAGCTTTCTTT. Amino acids: CASSRLQGEAFF.

This clonotype was counted at least ten times. The rearrangement uses TRBV2 and TRBJ2-7; 8 nucleotides align to TRBD2. This CDR3 has 14 amino acids. Trimming took 6 bases from V and 1 from J; bases not matched to a gene: 5. Germline assignment: CDR1 SNHLY and CDR2 FYNNEI. The CDR3 here is CASSPGRASYEQYF. For the CDR3, the DNA is TGTGCCAGCAGCCCCGGGAGGGCTTCCTACGAGCAGTACTTC.